What follows are 27 T cell receptor beta chains derived from one specimen sequenced in a study of spatial heterogeneity in lung cancer. Time point denoted: blood at routine non-recurrence follow-up after resection. The authors sequenced whole RNA from tumor, nontumor lung or frozen PBMC without sorting. MiXCR, run by TCRdb on the 5' RACE reads, gives a single entry per CDR3 protein. The repertoire holds around 120,000 distinct CDR3 sequences, with 10% to 15% as singletons. Sequences were derived from PBMCs, sampled at follow-up. These receptors all come from a male donor with early-stage non-small cell lung cancer.

There are many counts of this clonotype. The rearrangement uses TRBV27 and TRBJ1-1; TRBD1 might be the D (5 bases). The CDR3 totals 14 residues. The germline gives CDR1 MNHEY, CDR2 SMNVEV (reference sequence). V gave up 6 bases and J gave up 5 bases, with 16 bases separating them. CDR3 residues: CASRLGPGGTEAFF. CDR3 coding DNA: TGTGCCAGCAGACTGGGACCGGGCGGAACTGAAGCTTTCTTT.

Only a few counts were recorded for this clonotype. J is TRBJ2-1 and V is TRBV7-2; D might be TRBD1 (5 bases). V was clipped by 6 bases and J by 6 bases, with 18 bases between them. CDR1 is SGHTA, CDR2 FQGNSA, per germline. The CDR3 consists of 15 residues. The CDR3: CASRYDKGLGNEQFF. DNA for the CDR3: TGTGCCAGCAGATACGACAAGGGGCTAGGCAATGAGCAGTTCTTC.

This clonotype has only a few counts. The chain combines TRBV29-1 with TRBJ2-1; D gene uncertain. The V gene lost 3 bases and the J gene lost 10 bases, with 16 bases spanning the gap. Germline values: CDR1 SQVTM, CDR2 ANQGSEA. This CDR3 has 13 residues. CDR3 in amino acids: CSVDLPPRTEQFF. The CDR3 coding sequence is TGCAGCGTTGATTTGCCTCCCAGGACCGAGCAGTTCTTC.

This clonotype was counted a few times. V gene TRBV28 combines with J gene TRBJ1-2; D is undetermined. The germline V and J ends were trimmed by 3 bases and 8 bases, with 19 bases remaining between them. CDR1 is MDHEN, CDR2 SYDVKM, per germline. CDR3 length equals 15 residues. CDR3 nucleotide sequence: TGTGCCAGCAGTTTGGCGACGGAGGGTTCGGGAGGCTACACCTTC. Translating gives CASSLATEGSGGYTF.

The V call is TRBV28, the J call TRBJ1-5; perhaps TRBD1 as D (5 bases). The CDR3 is 15 residues long. V was clipped by 5 bases and J by 6 bases, with 17 bases between them. Germline V gene data show CDR1 as MDHEN and CDR2 as SYDVKM. The CDR3 DNA sequence: TGTGCCAGCAGTGGAGGTAGGGGCCGGACTCAGCCCCAGCATTTT. Translation gives CASSGGRGRTQPQHF.

This sequence joins TRBV11-2 and TRBJ2-5, with no clear D. The CDR3 loop spans 15 amino acids. CDR1 and CDR2 from the germline V gene are SGHAT and FQNNGV. Trimming stripped 5 bases from V and 1 base from J, with 14 bases between. This chain's CDR3 is CASSPWRTAQETQYF. In DNA, the CDR3 is TGTGCCAGCAGCCCATGGCGAACAGCCCAAGAGACCCAGTACTTC.

The chain couples TRBV9 to TRBJ1-2; D unresolved. V was clipped by 0 bases and J by 2 bases, with 5 bases between them. Per the germline V gene, CDR1 is SGDLS and CDR2 is YYNGEE. The CDR3 sequence is 13 residues long. The CDR3 DNA is TGTGCCAGCAGCGTAGCAGGAAACTATGGCTACACCTTC. Protein: CASSVAGNYGYTF.

The J gene is TRBJ2-7, the V gene TRBV3-1; TRBD1 agrees at 7 bases. After removal of 0 bases from V and 9 bases from J, the junction contained 2 bases not matched to a gene. CDR3 length: 12 amino acids. In germline, CDR1 is LGHDT, CDR2 YNNKEL (reference sequence). The CDR3 sequence is CASSQDRTGQYF. For the CDR3, the DNA is TGTGCCAGCAGCCAAGATCGGACAGGGCAGTACTTC.

This chain joins TRBV4-3 and TRBJ2-7; possibly TRBD2 for D (6 bases). The CDR3 has 15 amino acids. Trimming pared 3 bases from V and 0 bases from J, leaving 12 bases between. Germline lookup yields CDR1 LGHNA and CDR2 YSLEER. For the CDR3, the DNA is TGCGCCAGCAGCCAGGGACTCCATCCCTCCTACGAGCAGTACTTC. Translated: CASSQGLHPSYEQYF.

This clonotype was detected ten times or more. The chain joins TRBV7-6 to TRBJ1-4; a weak D match, TRBD1 (6 bases). There are 15 residues in the CDR3. The germline V gene encodes CDR1 SGHVS and CDR2 FNYEAQ. Between the trimmed V and J ends, which lost 5 bases and 4 bases, there was a span of 14 bases. CDR3: CASSPQARGNEKLFF. The CDR3 DNA is TGTGCCAGCAGCCCCCAGGCCAGGGGTAATGAAAAACTGTTTTTT. The full variable domain, in which reference TRBV7-6 and TRBJ1-4 provide the parts outside the CDR3, is GAGVSQSPRYKVTKRGQDVALRCDPISGHVSLYWYRQALGQGPEFLTYFNYEAQQDKSGLPNDRFSAERPEGSISTLTIQRTEQRDSAMYRCASSPQARGNEKLFFGSGTQLSVL.

The chain couples TRBV4-2 to TRBJ2-5, with a possible D match to TRBD2 (5 bases). Looked up from germline, CDR1 is LGHNA and CDR2 is YNFKEQ. The CDR3 has 15 residues. Trimming cost V 0 bases and J 2 bases, with 10 bases left between them. The chain's CDR3 is CASSQDRTLQETQYF. The CDR3 nucleotides are TGTGCCAGCAGCCAAGATAGGACTCTACAAGAGACCCAGTACTTC.

This clonotype was observed at least ten times. The chain couples TRBV25-1 to TRBJ1-6; D perhaps matches TRBD1 (5 bases). CDR1 MGHDK and CDR2 SYGVNS come from the germline V gene. CDR3 length equals 15 residues. V lost 8 bases, J lost 2 bases, and 13 bases lay in between. The CDR3 coding sequence is TGTGCCAGCCAAAACTGGGGCACCTATAATTCACCCCTCCACTTT. This gives the protein CASQNWGTYNSPLHF.

The chain's CDR3 is CASSREEETQYF. The CDR3 DNA reads TGTGCCAGCAGCCGGGAGGAAGAGACCCAGTACTTC. The chain links TRBV14 to TRBJ2-5, with D possibly TRBD2 on 6 matching bases. Trimming removed 4 bases at V and 3 bases at J, with 6 bases between. The length of the CDR3 is 12 residues. Germline lookup yields CDR1 SGHDN and CDR2 FVKESK.

This sequence joins TRBV3-1 and TRBJ2-7; D is unclear. The CDR3 loop spans 11 amino acids. V lost 4 bases and J lost 2, with 3 bases in between. The germline CDR1 and CDR2 sequences are LGHDT and YNNKEL (reference sequence). The CDR3 DNA is TGTGCCAGCAGCCTTCCCTACGAGCAGTACTTC. As protein: CASSLPYEQYF.

This rearrangement joins TRBV6-2 or TRBV6-3 to TRBJ2-5, with D maybe TRBD2 (6 bases). V was cut by 8 bases and J by 1 base, with 11 bases left in between. The germline CDR1 and CDR2 sequences are MNHEY and SVGEGT. The CDR3 runs to 13 residues. CDR3 nucleotides: TGTGCCAGCTGCGGACTATCCCAAGAGACCCAGTACTTC. Its translation is CASCGLSQETQYF.

The chain employs TRBV19 and TRBJ1-5; tentative D call: TRBD1 (5 bases). The germline gives CDR1 LNHDA, CDR2 SQIVND (reference sequence). This CDR3 contains 15 residues. The V end lost 3 bases, the J end lost 0 bases, and 9 bases lay between the germline ends. The chain's CDR3 is CASSIWGNSNQPQHF. CDR3 coding DNA: TGTGCCAGTAGTATCTGGGGGAATAGCAATCAGCCCCAGCATTTT.

This clonotype was counted many times. The chain has TRBV29-1 and TRBJ1-1; tentative D call: TRBD1 (5 bases). Germline loops: CDR1 SQVTM, CDR2 ANQGSEA. V lost 4 bases and J 4 bases, leaving 16 bases between the germline ends. The CDR3 sequence is 14 residues long. CDR3 nucleotide sequence: TGCAGCGTTGCCCCGGGGCTACAAGGCACTGAAGCTTTCTTT. Protein: CSVAPGLQGTEAFF.

The chain has TRBV20-1 and TRBJ1-1, with D possibly matching TRBD1 (6 bases). Between the trimmed V and J ends, which lost 5 bases and 1 base, there was a span of 11 bases. Germline values: CDR1 DFQATT, CDR2 SNEGSKA (reference sequence). This CDR3 has 13 residues. As DNA, the CDR3 is TGCAGTGCTGCCGGGACATCGAACACTGAAGCTTTCTTT. Its translation is CSAAGTSNTEAFF.

This chain uses TRBV7-8 with TRBJ1-4; D is ambiguous. Trimming removed 5 bases at V and 3 bases at J, with 10 bases between. Germline lookup yields CDR1 SGHVS and CDR2 FQNEAQ. This CDR3 region has 14 residues. This chain's CDR3 is CASSRFGANEKLFF. The CDR3 DNA sequence: TGTGCCAGCAGCCGCTTTGGGGCTAATGAAAAACTGTTTTTT.

This clonotype was seen ten or more times. The chain is built from TRBV25-1 and TRBJ1-6; TRBD1 matches 9 bases. After removal of 5 bases from V and 7 bases from J, the junction contained 6 bases not matched to a gene. The CDR3 runs to 15 residues. The germline V gene has CDR1 MGHDK and CDR2 SYGVNS. CDR3 bases: TGTGCCAGCAGTCCCCGGACAGGGGCGAATTCACCCCTCCACTTT. Translating gives CASSPRTGANSPLHF.

In its sample, this clonotype was seen a few times. This chain uses TRBV11-3 with TRBJ2-1; 7 bases fit TRBD2. There are 15 residues in the CDR3. Germline-derived CDR1 and CDR2 are SGHNT and YENEEA. V lost 5 bases and J lost 3; bases outside the gene matches: 7. The CDR3 sequence is CASSGTSVYYNEQFF. CDR3 nucleotide sequence: TGTGCCAGCAGCGGCACTAGCGTTTACTACAATGAGCAGTTCTTC. Drawing the rest from reference TRBV11-3 and TRBJ2-1, the complete variable domain is EAGVVQSPRYKIIEKKQPVAFWCNPISGHNTLYWYLQNLGQGPELLIRYENEEAVDDSQLPKDRFSAERLKGVDSTLKIQPAELGDSAVYLCASSGTSVYYNEQFFGPGTRLTVL.

This clonotype has at least ten counts. The chain links TRBV7-9 to TRBJ2-5; 9 nucleotides align to TRBD1. This CDR3 contains 13 residues. In germline, CDR1 is SEHNR, CDR2 FQNEAQ (reference sequence). Germline trimming cut 6 bases from V and 6 bases from J; bases unmatched to any gene: 5. The CDR3 DNA sequence: TGTGCCAGCAGTCGGGACAGGGAACAGACCCAGTACTTC. This translates into CASSRDREQTQYF.

This clonotype was seen ten or more times. The chain employs TRBV5-8 and TRBJ1-4, with D perhaps TRBD1 (6 bases). Deletions cut 3 bases from V and 10 bases from J, with 10 bases between. From germline, CDR1 is SGHTS and CDR2 YDEGEE. This CDR3 is built from 12 residues. The CDR3, as DNA: TGTGCCAGCAGCTCACAGGGAAGAAAACTGTTTTTT. This translates into CASSSQGRKLFF.

V and J are TRBV9 and TRBJ1-2; D ambiguous. The V and J ends lost 0 bases and 5 bases respectively, with 14 bases between them. Germline CDR1 reads SGDLS; CDR2 reads YYNGEE. The CDR3 runs to 15 residues. Written as DNA, the CDR3 is TGTGCCAGCAGCGTAGGCGGGGTCCTGGCTTATGGCTACACCTTC. It specifies CASSVGGVLAYGYTF.

The table lists this clonotype with a few counts. J is TRBJ2-2 and V is TRBV24-1; 8 bases are shared with TRBD1. CDR3 length equals 15 residues. The V and J ends lost 6 bases and 2 bases, in that order; junction bases with no gene match: 4. Germline assignment: CDR1 KGHDR and CDR2 SFDVKD. CDR3 DNA sequence: TGTGCCACCAGTCCCGACAGGGGAAACACCGGGGAGCTGTTTTTT. Its protein product is CATSPDRGNTGELFF.

The chain recombines TRBV6-6 with TRBJ1-5, with TRBD1 matching 7 bases. There are 16 residues in the CDR3. Per germline, CDR1 MNHNY and CDR2 SVGAGI (reference sequence). The V segment lost 3 bases and the J segment 0 bases; nucleotides outside the gene matches: 5. CDR3 bases: TGTGCCAGCAGTTATGGGACAGTGTATAGCAATCAGCCCCAGCATTTT. It encodes CASSYGTVYSNQPQHF.

This clonotype was counted a few times. The J gene is TRBJ2-7, the V gene TRBV27; 7 bases line up with TRBD1. The CDR3 spans 15 residues. In germline, CDR1 is MNHEY, CDR2 SMNVEV (reference sequence). The V gene end was trimmed by 2 bases and the J gene end by 2 bases; junction bases not matched to a gene: 6. CDR3: CASSLTGVFTYEQYF. In DNA form, the CDR3 reads TGTGCCAGCAGTTTAACAGGGGTATTTACCTACGAGCAGTACTTC.